One T cell receptor (beta chain) is described in this entry. Its antigen is as yet unknown. Germline CDR1 SGHKS, CDR2 YYEKEE (reference sequence). The trim removed 7 bases at V and 8 bases at J, leaving 9 bases unmatched. CDR3 length: 13 residues. Recent vaccinations or acute infections were absent in the healthy HIV-negative adult donors. The data were taken from a study of shared clonotypes between healthy human individuals. Study observations and caveats: Non-shared clonotypes displayed generation probabilities falling below those of clonotypes present in all four donors.

Produced via immunoSEQ multiplex PCR; TCRdb's table is partial and in-frame only. The table shows millions of clones, with 90% to 95% occurring only once. Sequenced input: naive CD4+ T cells sorted from blood. Subset specified: CD45RA+ positively selected. This sequence was found in a man aged 18 to 30 in good health. This chain joins TRBV5-5 and TRBJ1-2; 9 nucleotides align to TRBD1. The CDR3 DNA follows: TGTGCCAGCGAAGGGACAGGGCTCGGCGGCTACACCTTC. It yields the protein CASEGTGLGGYTF.